The 6 T cell receptor beta chains below come from one sample, sequenced in a study of T-cell reconstitution after alpha-beta-depleted transplantation in children. A library of TCRbeta sequences, prepared with unique molecular identifiers, was generated. TCRdb re-analysed the PCR reads in MiXCR, keeping a single row per CDR3 protein. The sample lists roughly 89,000 distinct CDR3 sequences; less than 15% were seen once. Sample: PBMCs from the stem cell graft donor, taken from the stem cell graft. These receptors were obtained from a human donor who donated a stem cell graft to a child with inherited bone marrow failure.

Ten or more counts support this clonotype. V is TRBV6-5 and J is TRBJ2-1; D is tentatively TRBD1 or TRBD2 (7 bases each). The CDR3 is 15 amino acids. CDR1 MNHEY and CDR2 SVGAGI come from the germline V gene. V lost 7 bases, J lost 8 bases, and 21 bases lay in between. The chain's CDR3 is CASTPRGGAKDEQFF. CDR3 nucleotides: TGTGCCAGCACCCCCAGGGGGGGGGCCAAGGATGAGCAGTTCTTC.

This clonotype was found many times. The chain combines TRBV5-1 with TRBJ2-2; the match to TRBD1 covers 7 bases. The J segment lost 2 bases and the V segment lost 4 bases, leaving 8 bases of the junction unmatched. The V gene's germline CDR1 is SGHRS and CDR2 YFSETQ. The CDR3 totals 16 residues. The CDR3 region is CASSPHRDSNTGELFF. The CDR3 nucleotides read TGCGCCAGCAGCCCCCACCGGGACAGTAACACCGGGGAGCTGTTTTTT.

At least ten counts were recorded for this clonotype. V and J are TRBV6-2 or TRBV6-3 and TRBJ2-4; 7 bases match TRBD1. The CDR3 length is 15 residues. The V segment lost 7 bases and the J segment 0 bases; nucleotides outside the gene matches: 6. In germline, CDR1 is MNHEY, CDR2 SVGEGT. The CDR3 region is CASKTGSIAKNIQYF. DNA of the CDR3: TGTGCCAGCAAGACAGGGTCGATAGCCAAAAACATTCAGTACTTC.

Only a few counts were recorded for this clonotype. The chain uses TRBV5-1 and TRBJ2-1; 12 bases are shared with TRBD2. Per the germline V gene, CDR1 is SGHRS and CDR2 is YFSETQ. V was clipped by 4 bases and J by 2 bases; unmatched bases: 7. The CDR3 sequence is 17 residues long. The CDR3 sequence is CASSMTLAGGTYNEQFF. The CDR3 DNA is TGCGCCAGCAGCATGACACTAGCGGGGGGAACCTACAATGAGCAGTTCTTC.

This clonotype came up many times. The chain combines TRBV29-1 with TRBJ2-1, with 9 bases lining up with TRBD1. The CDR3 length is 15 residues. The trim removed 2 bases at V and 4 bases at J, leaving 6 bases unmatched. The germline V gene encodes CDR1 SQVTM and CDR2 ANQGSEA. This CDR3 is CSVEKHRGQYNEQFF. CDR3 bases: TGCAGCGTTGAAAAACACAGGGGGCAGTACAATGAGCAGTTCTTC.

This clonotype is hyperexpanded within its sample. This chain links TRBV5-6 with TRBJ2-4; D ambiguous. The germline V and J ends were trimmed by 5 bases and 3 bases, with 12 bases remaining between them. The CDR3 has 14 residues. In germline, CDR1 is SGHDT, CDR2 YYEEEE. The CDR3 loop is CASRNWRGKNIQYF. The CDR3 region has the DNA TGTGCCAGCAGGAATTGGAGAGGCAAAAACATTCAGTACTTC.